This record concerns one T cell receptor (beta chain) sequence. Its specificity is not known. Additional DNA sequences in this sample encode the identical CDR3. The data originate from a study of shared clonotypes between healthy human individuals. Study-wide results and caveats: Compared with clonotypes that all four donors shared, non-shared clonotypes had lower generation probabilities.

This CDR3 has 18 residues. Germline-derived CDR1 and CDR2 are GTSNPN and SVGIG (reference sequence). The V gene lost 0 bases and the J gene lost 2 bases, with 20 bases spanning the gap. The material for each subset, its genomic DNA, was split evenly across several immunoSEQ plates. Data came from immunoSEQ multiplex PCR; TCRdb stores just in-frame clones and leaves some out. Of about 2 million clones in the sample, approximately 94% are singletons; the top ten hold approximately 1.2%. CD8 cells classed as naive were CD45RO-negative and positively selected for CCR7, excluding terminally differentiated effector memory CD45RA+ cells.

V usage is TRBV30 and J usage is TRBJ2-1; D possibly corresponds to TRBD2 (7 bases). The specimen sequenced was naive CD8+ T cells sorted from blood. The TCR comes from a man between 18 and 29 years old in good health. This chain's CDR3 is CAWSVNDRGGFPYNEQFF. CDR3 in DNA: TGTGCCTGGAGTGTAAACGATAGGGGGGGATTCCCCTACAATGAGCAGTTCTTC. Variable domain in full (rest from reference TRBV30 and TRBJ2-1): SQTIHQWPATLVQPVGSPLSLECTVEGTSNPNLYWYRQAAGRGLQLLFYSVGIGQISSEVPQNLSASRPQDRQFILSSKKLLLSDSGFYLCAWSVNDRGGFPYNEQFFGPGTRLTVL.